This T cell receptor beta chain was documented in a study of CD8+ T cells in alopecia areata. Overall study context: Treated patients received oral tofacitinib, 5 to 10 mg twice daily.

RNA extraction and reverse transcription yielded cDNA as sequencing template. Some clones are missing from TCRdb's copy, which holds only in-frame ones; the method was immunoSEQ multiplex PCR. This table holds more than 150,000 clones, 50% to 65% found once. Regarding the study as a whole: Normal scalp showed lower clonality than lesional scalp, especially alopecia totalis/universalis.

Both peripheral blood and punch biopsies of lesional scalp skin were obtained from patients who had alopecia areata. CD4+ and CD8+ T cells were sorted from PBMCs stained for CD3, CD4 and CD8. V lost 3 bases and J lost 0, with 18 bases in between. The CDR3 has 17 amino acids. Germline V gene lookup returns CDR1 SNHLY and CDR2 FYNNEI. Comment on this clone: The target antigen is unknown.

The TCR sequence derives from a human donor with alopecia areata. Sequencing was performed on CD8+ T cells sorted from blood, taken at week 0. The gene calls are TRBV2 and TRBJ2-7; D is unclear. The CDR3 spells CASSDGQSPISSYEQYF. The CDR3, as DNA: TGTGCCAGCAGTGATGGCCAGTCGCCCATCAGCTCCTACGAGCAGTACTTC.